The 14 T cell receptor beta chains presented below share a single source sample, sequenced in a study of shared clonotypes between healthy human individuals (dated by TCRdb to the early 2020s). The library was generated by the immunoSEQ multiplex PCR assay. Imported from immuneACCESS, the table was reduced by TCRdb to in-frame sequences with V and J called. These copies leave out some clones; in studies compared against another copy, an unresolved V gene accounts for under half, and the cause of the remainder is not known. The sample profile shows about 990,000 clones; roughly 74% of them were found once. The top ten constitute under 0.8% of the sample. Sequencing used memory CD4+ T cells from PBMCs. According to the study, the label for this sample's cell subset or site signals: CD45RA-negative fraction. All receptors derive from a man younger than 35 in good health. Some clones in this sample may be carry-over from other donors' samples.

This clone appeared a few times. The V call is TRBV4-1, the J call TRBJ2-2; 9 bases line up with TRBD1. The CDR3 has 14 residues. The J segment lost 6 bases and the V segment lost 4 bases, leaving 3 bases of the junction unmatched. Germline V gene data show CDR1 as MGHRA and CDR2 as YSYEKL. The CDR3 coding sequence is TGCGCCAGCAGCCCGGGACAGGGATCCGGGGAGCTGTTTTTT. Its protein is CASSPGQGSGELFF.

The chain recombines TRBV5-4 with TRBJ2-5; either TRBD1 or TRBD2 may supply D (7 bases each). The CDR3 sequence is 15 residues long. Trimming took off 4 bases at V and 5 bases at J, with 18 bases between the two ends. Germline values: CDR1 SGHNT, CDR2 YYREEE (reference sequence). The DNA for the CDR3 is TGTGCCAGCAGCCCCCCAGGGGAGGGGGCGGAGACCCAGTACTTC. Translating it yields CASSPPGEGAETQYF.

CDR3 region: CASSEVGTPFNEQFF. CDR3 nucleotides: TGTGCCAGCAGTGAAGTTGGGACTCCTTTCAATGAGCAGTTCTTC. V gene TRBV25-1 combines with J gene TRBJ2-1; perhaps TRBD2 as D (6 bases). CDR1 MGHDK and CDR2 SYGVNS come from the germline V gene. V dropped 2 bases and J dropped 6 bases, with 14 bases sitting between them. The CDR3 extends over 15 amino acids.

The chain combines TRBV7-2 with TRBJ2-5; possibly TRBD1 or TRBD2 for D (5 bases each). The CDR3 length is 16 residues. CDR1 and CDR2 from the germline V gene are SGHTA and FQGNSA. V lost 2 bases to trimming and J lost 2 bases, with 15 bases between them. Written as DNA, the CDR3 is TGTGCCAGCAGCTTATGGGGGTTTAGTTCTCAAGAGACCCAGTACTTC. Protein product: CASSLWGFSSQETQYF.

CDR3 protein: CASSLREGAGYNEQFF. In DNA, the CDR3 is TGTGCCAGCAGTTTACGGGAGGGGGCGGGCTACAATGAGCAGTTCTTC. The gene calls are TRBV27 and TRBJ2-1; possibly TRBD2 for D (8 bases). Trimming stripped 2 bases from V and 3 bases from J, with 14 bases between. Germline V gene lookup returns CDR1 MNHEY and CDR2 SMNVEV (reference sequence). The CDR3 consists of 16 residues.

The CDR3 here is CSVPGTGGFEAFF. The CDR3 region has the DNA TGCAGCGTTCCCGGGACAGGGGGGTTTGAAGCTTTCTTT. The J gene is TRBJ1-1, the V gene TRBV29-1; 11 nucleotides agree with TRBD1. V shed 5 bases, J shed 7 bases, and the junction held 6 bases outside the gene matches. The CDR3 is 13 residues long. CDR1 is SQVTM and CDR2 is ANQGSEA in the germline V gene.

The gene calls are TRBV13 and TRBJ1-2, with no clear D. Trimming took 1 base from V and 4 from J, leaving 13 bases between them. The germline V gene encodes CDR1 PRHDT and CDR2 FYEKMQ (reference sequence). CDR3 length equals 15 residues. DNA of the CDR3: TGTGCCAGCAGCTTAGTCCTCTCAGCGGTCTATGGCTACACCTTC. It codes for CASSLVLSAVYGYTF. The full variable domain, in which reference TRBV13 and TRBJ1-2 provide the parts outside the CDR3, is AAGVIQSPRHLIKEKRETATLKCYPIPRHDTVYWYQQGPGQDPQFLISFYEKMQSDKGSIPDRFSAQQFSDYHSELNMSSLELGDSALYFCASSLVLSAVYGYTFGSGTRLTVV.

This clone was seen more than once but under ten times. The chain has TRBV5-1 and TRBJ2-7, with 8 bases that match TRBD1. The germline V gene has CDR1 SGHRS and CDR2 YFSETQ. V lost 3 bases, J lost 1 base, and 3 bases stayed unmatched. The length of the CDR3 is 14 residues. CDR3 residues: CASSSQGESYEQYF. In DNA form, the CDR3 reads TGCGCCAGCAGCTCACAGGGGGAGTCCTACGAGCAGTACTTC.

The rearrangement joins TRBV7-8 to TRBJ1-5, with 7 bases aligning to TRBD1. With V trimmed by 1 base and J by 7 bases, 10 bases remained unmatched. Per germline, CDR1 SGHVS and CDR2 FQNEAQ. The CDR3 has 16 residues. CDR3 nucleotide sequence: TGTGCCAGCAGCTTAGGGTTGGAAGGGGGCGGACAGCCCCAGCATTTT. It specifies CASSLGLEGGGQPQHF.

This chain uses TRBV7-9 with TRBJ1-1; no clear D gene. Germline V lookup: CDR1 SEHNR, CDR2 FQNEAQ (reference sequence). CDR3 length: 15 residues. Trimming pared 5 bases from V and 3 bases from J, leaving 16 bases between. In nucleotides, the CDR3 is TGTGCCAGCAGCCCTTCGTCGGGGTCGGACACTGAAGCTTTCTTT. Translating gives CASSPSSGSDTEAFF.

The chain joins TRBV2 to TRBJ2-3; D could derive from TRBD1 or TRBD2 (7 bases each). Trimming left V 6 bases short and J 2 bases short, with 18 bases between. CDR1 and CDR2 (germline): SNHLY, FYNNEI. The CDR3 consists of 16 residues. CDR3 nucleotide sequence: TGTGCCAGCAGCCCGGGGGGACAGCGACTCACAGATACGCAGTATTTT. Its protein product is CASSPGGQRLTDTQYF.

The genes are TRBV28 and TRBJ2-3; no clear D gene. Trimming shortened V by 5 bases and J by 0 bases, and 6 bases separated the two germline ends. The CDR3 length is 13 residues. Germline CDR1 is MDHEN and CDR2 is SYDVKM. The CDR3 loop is CASSPPSTDTQYF. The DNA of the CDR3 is TGTGCCAGCAGTCCCCCTAGCACAGATACGCAGTATTTT.

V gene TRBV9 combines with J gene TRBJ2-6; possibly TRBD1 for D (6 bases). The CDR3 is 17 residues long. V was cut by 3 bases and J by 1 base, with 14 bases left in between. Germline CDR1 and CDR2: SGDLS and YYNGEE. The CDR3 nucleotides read TGTGCCAGCAGCGGGAGAACTCAGGGGTCTGGGGCCAACGTCCTGACTTTC. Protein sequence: CASSGRTQGSGANVLTF. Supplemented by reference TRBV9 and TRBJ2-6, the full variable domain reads DSGVTQTPKHLITATGQRVTLRCSPRSGDLSVYWYQQSLDQGLQFLIQYYNGEERAKGNILERFSAQQFPDLHSELNLSSLELGDSALYFCASSGRTQGSGANVLTFGAGSRLTVL.

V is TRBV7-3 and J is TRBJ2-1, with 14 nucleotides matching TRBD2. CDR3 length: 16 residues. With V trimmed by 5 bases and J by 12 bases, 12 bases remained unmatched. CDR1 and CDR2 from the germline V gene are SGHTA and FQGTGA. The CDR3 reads CASSPPGLAGGVRQFF. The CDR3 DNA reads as TGTGCCAGCAGCCCGCCTGGACTAGCGGGAGGAGTTAGGCAGTTCTTC.